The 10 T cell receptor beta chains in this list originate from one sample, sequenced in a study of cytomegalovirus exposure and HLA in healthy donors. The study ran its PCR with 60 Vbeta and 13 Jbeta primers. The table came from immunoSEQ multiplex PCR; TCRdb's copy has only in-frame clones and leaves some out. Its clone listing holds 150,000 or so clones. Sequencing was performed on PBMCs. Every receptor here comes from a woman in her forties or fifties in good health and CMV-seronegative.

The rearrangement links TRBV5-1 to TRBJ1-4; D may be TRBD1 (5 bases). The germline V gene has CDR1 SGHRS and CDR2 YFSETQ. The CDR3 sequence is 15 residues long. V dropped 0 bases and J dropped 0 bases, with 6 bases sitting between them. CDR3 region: CASSLETATNEKLFF. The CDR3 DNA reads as TGCGCCAGCAGCTTGGAGACAGCAACTAATGAAAAACTGTTTTTT.

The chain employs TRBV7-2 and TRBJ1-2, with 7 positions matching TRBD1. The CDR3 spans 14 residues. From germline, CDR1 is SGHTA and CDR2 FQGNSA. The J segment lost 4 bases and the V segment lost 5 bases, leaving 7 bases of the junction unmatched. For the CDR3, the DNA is TGTGCCAGCAGCATCTTCCGGGACAGCTATGGCTACACCTTC. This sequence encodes CASSIFRDSYGYTF.

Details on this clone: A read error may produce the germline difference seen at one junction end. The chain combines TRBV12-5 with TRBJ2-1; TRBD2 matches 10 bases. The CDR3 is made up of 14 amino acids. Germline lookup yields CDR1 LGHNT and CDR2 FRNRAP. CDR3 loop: CASGLGLANNEQFF. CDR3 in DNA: TGTGCTAGTGGATTGGGACTAGCGAACAATGAGCAGTTCTTC.

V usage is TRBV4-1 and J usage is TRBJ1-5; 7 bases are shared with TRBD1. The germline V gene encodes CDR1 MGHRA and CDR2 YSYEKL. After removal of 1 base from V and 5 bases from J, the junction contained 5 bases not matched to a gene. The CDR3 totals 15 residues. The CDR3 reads CASSQGQGGYQPQHF. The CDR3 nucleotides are TGCGCCAGCAGCCAAGGACAGGGTGGTTATCAGCCCCAGCATTTT.

In DNA form, the CDR3 reads TGTGCCAGCTCACCAGCCGGACAGGGCGGAGTTAAGCAGTTCTTC. Protein: CASSPAGQGGVKQFF. The V gene is TRBV18, the J gene TRBJ2-1; TRBD1 matches 8 bases. Losses at the gene ends were 2 bases for V and 11 bases for J; bases not matched to a gene: 11. CDR3 size: 15 residues. Germline V gene sequence: CDR1 KGHSH, CDR2 LQKENI.

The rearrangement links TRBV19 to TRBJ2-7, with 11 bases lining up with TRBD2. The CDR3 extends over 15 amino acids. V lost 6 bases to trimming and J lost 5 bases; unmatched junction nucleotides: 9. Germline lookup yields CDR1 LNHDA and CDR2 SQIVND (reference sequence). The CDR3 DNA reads TGTGCCAGTAGGCCAACTAGCGGGAGAGTCCACGAGCAGTACTTC. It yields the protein CASRPTSGRVHEQYF.

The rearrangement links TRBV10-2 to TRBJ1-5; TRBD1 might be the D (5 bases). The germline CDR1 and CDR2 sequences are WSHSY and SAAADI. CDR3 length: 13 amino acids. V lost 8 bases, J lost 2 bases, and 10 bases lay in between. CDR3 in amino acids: CASRLGGNQPQHF. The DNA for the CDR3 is TGCGCCAGCCGTCTAGGGGGCAATCAGCCCCAGCATTTT.

CDR3 bases: TGTGCCAGCAGTCCCCAAGCGGGAGTTGGGGGAAATGAGCAGTTCTTC. Translation: CASSPQAGVGGNEQFF. The V call is TRBV28, the J call TRBJ2-1, with 8 bases fitting TRBD2. V gave up 5 bases and J gave up 7 bases; unmatched junction bases: 13. Germline CDR1 and CDR2: MDHEN and SYDVKM. The CDR3 loop spans 16 amino acids.

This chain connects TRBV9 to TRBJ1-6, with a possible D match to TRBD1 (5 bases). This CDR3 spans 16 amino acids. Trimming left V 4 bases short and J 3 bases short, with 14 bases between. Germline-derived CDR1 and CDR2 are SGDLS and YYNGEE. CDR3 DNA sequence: TGTGCCAGCAGCTCAAGCCCACAGGACTATAATTCACCCCTCCACTTT. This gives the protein CASSSSPQDYNSPLHF.

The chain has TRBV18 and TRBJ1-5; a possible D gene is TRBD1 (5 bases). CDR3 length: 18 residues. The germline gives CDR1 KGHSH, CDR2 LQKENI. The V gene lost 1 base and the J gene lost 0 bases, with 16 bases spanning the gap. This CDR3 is CASSPLTEALCSNQPQHF. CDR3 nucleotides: TGTGCCAGCTCACCACTGACAGAAGCTCTCTGTAGCAATCAGCCCCAGCATTTT. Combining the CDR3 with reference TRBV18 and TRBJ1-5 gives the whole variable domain NAGVMQNPRHLVRRRGQEARLRCSPMKGHSHVYWYRQLPEEGLKFMVYLQKENIIDESGMPKERFSAEFPKEGPSILRIQQVVRGDSAAYFCASSPLTEALCSNQPQHFGDGTRLSIL.